Here is one T cell receptor beta chain with its context. Its binding antigen is unknown. No clone much larger than this one lies a single base away; base qualities are absent. This sample is drawn from a study of tissue T cells after allogeneic stem cell transplantation (dated 2022 in TCRdb). General notes on the study: Over an approximately three-year period, seven adult allo-HCT recipients with steroid-refractory GVHD were prospectively enrolled in a research-autopsy study. The human arm was a prospective observational study without blinding or randomization. Every GVHD patient received a graft from a donor; several grafts were unmodified and three were CD34-selected to deplete T cells. Pre-transplant PBMCs were of recipient origin and were available from about five GVHD patients. Gastrointestinal GVHD was present in all GVHD patients, each of whom received several lines of GVHD-directed therapy, and five of these patients also had skin involvement. For viably preserved blood and marrow, CD3+ T cells were flow-sorted when cell numbers permitted, and smaller samples went directly to DNA extraction. TCR beta repertoires were profiled across many tissues obtained from research autopsies of patients with and without GVHD, as well as in mouse models of GVHD. Here is what the overall study found, with its caveats: Blood and spleen T cells captured only a limited portion of the TCR repertoire detected in tissues, in both patients and mice. The patient cohort was small and varied clinically, and sampling depth was recognized as a limitation. The study did not establish which tissue TCRs were alloreactive or antigen-specific, and some clones may have been host cells that persisted. Within patients, how anatomically similar tissues were was a major factor shaping TCR repertoire composition, regardless of disease or transplant status. Not many T cell clones showed up in more than one patient, yet clustering based on motifs uncovered repertoire signatures that were shared across patients in a tissue-specific way.

In the germline V gene, CDR1 corresponds to MNHEY and CDR2 to SVGEGT. V ends up 4 bases short and J 0 bases short, with an unmatched junction base count of 9. The CDR3 holds 17 amino acids from the cysteine to the phenylalanine. This entry keeps only the CDR3 DNA: 51 bases, framed from base 1. The sample's time point label, in plain terms: recipient (host-origin) PBMCs collected before allo-HCT. Libraries were built with the immunoSEQ multiplex PCR assay. TCRbeta CDR3 sequencing was done by Adaptive Biotechnologies at survey depth, reporting CDR3 sequences, V/J genes, productive frequency and template counts. TCR beta CDR3 regions were amplified from genomic DNA instead of RNA. The paper's data handling went like this. Pairwise repertoire overlap between tissues was quantified with Jensen-Shannon divergence, where 1 means complete divergence and 0 identical. Tissues were clustered by single-linkage agglomerative hierarchical clustering of pairwise JSD values, and the clustering results were displayed as dendrograms. GLIPH2 was run on all patient samples with simulation_depth 1000, kmer_min_depth 3 and cdr3_length_cutoff 8, and groups with more than two unique CDR3s were retained. A standardized tissue-overlap score extrapolated Jaccard GLIPH-group overlap across patients to a standard repertoire size of 1000 clones. Linear mixed-effect models, with tissue as a fixed effect and individual as a random effect, were used to test how diversity related to clinical or experimental variables. The table comes from immuneACCESS by way of TCRdb, which keeps in-frame sequences with V and J called. Part of the clones is missing from these tables; in studies checked, under half for an unresolved V gene and the rest for unknown reasons. That table is the source of V, J and clone size, and D and trimming were worked out from the DNA. The sample yields some 45,000 clones; roughly 90% were counted once. The ten largest clones take up about 3.8% of the sample.

The chain is assembled from TRBV6-2 or TRBV6-3 and TRBJ1-3; 7 central bases correspond to TRBD1. The TCR was taken from a woman between 40 and 69 years old who later had graft-versus-host disease after an allogeneic stem cell transplant. Sequencing was performed on blood, taken before transplantation. The bases read TGTGCCAGCAGTTCGACTCGGACAGGCAACTCTGGAAACACCATATATTTT. Its amino acids are CASSSTRTGNSGNTIYF.